The T cell receptor (beta chain) under discussion was sequenced for a study of early T cells in non-severe SARS-CoV-2 infection. Ten or more counts support this clonotype. TCRdb analysed the 5' RACE reads with MiXCR anew, one entry per CDR3 protein. The repertoire holds tens of thousands of distinct CDR3 sequences, with 9.9% as singletons. The germline CDR1 and CDR2 sequences are SNHLY and FYNNEI. Trimming shortened V by 7 bases and J by 6 bases, and 15 bases separated the two germline ends. The CDR3 is made up of 13 amino acids. Source material: whole blood. The chain combines TRBV2 with TRBJ1-1; no definite D call. This TCR was recovered from an adult who was a healthcare worker with PCR-confirmed SARS-CoV-2 infection or an uninfected control (not recorded which). The CDR3 DNA is TGTGCCAGCAAGAATTTAGTGATCTCTGAAGCTTTCTTT. Translation gives CASKNLVISEAFF.